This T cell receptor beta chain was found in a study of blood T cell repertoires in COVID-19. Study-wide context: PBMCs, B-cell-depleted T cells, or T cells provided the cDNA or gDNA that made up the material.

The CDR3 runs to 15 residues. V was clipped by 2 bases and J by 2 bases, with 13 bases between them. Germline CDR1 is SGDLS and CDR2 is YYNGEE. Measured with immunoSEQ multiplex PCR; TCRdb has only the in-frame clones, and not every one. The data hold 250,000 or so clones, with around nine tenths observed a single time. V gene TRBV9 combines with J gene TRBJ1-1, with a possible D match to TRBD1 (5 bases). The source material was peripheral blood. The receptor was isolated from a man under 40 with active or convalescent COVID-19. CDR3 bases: TGTGCCAGCAGCGTCAATGGCAGGGCCAACACTGAAGCTTTCTTT. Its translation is CASSVNGRANTEAFF. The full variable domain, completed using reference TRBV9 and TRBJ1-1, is DSGVTQTPKHLITATGQRVTLRCSPRSGDLSVYWYQQSLDQGLQFLIQYYNGEERAKGNILERFSAQQFPDLHSELNLSSLELGDSALYFCASSVNGRANTEAFFGQGTRLTVV.